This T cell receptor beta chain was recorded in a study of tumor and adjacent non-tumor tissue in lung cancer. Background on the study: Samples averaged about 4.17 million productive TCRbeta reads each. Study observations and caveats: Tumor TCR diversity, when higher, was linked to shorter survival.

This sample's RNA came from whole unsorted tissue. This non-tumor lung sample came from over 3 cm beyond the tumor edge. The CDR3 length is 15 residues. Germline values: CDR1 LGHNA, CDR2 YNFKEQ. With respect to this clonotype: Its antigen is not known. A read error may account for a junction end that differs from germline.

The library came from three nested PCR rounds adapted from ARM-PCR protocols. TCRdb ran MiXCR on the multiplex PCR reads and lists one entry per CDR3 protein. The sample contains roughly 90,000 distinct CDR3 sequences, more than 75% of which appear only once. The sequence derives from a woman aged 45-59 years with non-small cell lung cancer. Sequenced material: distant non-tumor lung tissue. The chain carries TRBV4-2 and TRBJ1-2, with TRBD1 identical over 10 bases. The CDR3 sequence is CTSSQETGGSYGYTF. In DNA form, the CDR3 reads TGTACCAGCAGTCAAGAGACAGGGGGCAGCTATGGCTACACCTTC.